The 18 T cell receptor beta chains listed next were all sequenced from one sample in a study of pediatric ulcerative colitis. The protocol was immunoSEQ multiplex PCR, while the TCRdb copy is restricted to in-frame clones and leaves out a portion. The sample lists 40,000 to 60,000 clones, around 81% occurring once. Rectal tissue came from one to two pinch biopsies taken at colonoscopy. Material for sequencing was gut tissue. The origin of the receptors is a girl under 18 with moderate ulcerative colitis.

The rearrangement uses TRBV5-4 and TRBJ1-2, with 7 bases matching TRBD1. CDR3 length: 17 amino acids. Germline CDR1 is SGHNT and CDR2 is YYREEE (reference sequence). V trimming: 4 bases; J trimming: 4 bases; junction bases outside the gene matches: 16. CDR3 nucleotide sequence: TGTGCCAGCAGCCCAAGCCTTCCCGGACAGGTCTTCTATGGCTACACCTTC. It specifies CASSPSLPGQVFYGYTF.

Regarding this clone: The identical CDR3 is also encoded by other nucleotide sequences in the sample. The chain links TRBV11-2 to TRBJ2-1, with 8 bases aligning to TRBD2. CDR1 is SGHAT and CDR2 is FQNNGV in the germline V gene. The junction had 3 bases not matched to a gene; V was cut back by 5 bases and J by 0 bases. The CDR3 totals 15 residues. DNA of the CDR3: TGTGCCAGCAGCCTCAGCGGGAGCTCCTACAATGAGCAGTTCTTC. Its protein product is CASSLSGSSYNEQFF.

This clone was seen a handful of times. The DNA for the CDR3 is TGTGCCAGCAGTGCCCGTGGAGGGGCGAATCAGCCCCAGCATTTT. Its translation: CASSARGGANQPQHF. The gene calls are TRBV6-1 and TRBJ1-5; perhaps TRBD1 as D (5 bases). Germline CDR1 MNHNS, CDR2 SASEGT. Trimming stripped 4 bases from V and 4 bases from J, with 14 bases between. This CDR3 is built from 15 residues.

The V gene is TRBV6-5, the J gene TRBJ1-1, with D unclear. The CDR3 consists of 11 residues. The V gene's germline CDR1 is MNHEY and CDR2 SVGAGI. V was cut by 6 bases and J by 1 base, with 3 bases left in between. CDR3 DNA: TGTGCCAGCAGGCGGAACACTGAAGCTTTCTTT. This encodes CASRRNTEAFF.

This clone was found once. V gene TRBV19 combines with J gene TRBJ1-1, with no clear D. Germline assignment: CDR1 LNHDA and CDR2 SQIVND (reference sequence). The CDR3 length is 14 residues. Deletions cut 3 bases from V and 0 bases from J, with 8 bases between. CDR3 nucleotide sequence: TGTGCCAGTAGTATCCGCAGCCTGAACACTGAAGCTTTCTTT. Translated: CASSIRSLNTEAFF.

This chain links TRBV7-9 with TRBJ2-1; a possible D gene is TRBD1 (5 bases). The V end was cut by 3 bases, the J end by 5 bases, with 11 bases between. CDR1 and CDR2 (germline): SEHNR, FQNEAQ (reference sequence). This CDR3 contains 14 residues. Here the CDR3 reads CASSLSSGNNEQFF. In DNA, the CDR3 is TGTGCCAGCAGCTTGTCATCAGGGAACAATGAGCAGTTCTTC.

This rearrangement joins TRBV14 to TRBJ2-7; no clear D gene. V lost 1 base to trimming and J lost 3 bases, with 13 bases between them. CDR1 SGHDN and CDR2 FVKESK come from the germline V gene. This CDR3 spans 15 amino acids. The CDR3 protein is CASSQAGPPHYEQYF. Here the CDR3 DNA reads TGTGCCAGCAGCCAAGCTGGACCGCCCCACTACGAGCAGTACTTC.

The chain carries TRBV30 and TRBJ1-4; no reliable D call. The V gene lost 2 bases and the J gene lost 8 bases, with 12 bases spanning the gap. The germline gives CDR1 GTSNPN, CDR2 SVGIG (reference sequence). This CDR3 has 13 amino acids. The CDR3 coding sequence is TGTGCCTGGAGTCGGGTTCTTCGGGAAAAACTGTTTTTT. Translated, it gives CAWSRVLREKLFF. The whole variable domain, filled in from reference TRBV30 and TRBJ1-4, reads SQTIHQWPATLVQPVGSPLSLECTVEGTSNPNLYWYRQAAGRGLQLLFYSVGIGQISSEVPQNLSASRPQDRQFILSSKKLLLSDSGFYLCAWSRVLREKLFFGSGTQLSVL.

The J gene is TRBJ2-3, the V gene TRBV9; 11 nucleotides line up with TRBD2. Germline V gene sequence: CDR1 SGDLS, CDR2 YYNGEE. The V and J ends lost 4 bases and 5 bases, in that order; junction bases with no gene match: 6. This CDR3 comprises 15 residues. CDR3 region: CASSTGTSGVDTQYF. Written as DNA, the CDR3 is TGTGCCAGCAGCACCGGGACTAGCGGAGTAGATACGCAGTATTTT.

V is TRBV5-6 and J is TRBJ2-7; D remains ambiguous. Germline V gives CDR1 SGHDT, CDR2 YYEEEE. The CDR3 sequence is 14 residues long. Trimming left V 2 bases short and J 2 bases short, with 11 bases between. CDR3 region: CASSFPQFPYEQYF. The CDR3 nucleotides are TGTGCCAGCAGCTTTCCCCAGTTCCCCTACGAGCAGTACTTC.

The chain's CDR3 is CSVRRGNYEQYF. The CDR3 coding sequence is TGCAGCGTTCGAAGGGGAAATTACGAGCAGTACTTC. The chain combines TRBV29-1 with TRBJ2-7; maybe TRBD1 (5 bases). V lost 5 bases and J 4 bases, leaving 12 bases between the germline ends. The germline gives CDR1 SQVTM, CDR2 ANQGSEA. The CDR3 consists of 12 residues.

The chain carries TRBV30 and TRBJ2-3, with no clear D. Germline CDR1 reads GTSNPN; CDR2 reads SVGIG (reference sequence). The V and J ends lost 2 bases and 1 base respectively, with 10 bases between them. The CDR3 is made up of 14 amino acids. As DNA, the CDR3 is TGTGCCTGGAGTCGAATTTGGGGCACAGATACGCAGTATTTT. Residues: CAWSRIWGTDTQYF.

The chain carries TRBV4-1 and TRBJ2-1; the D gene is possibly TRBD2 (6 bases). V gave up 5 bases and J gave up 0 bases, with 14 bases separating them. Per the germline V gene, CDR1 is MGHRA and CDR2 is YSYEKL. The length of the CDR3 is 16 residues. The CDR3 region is CASSSQGLSSYNEQFF. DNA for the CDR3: TGCGCCAGCAGCAGCCAGGGACTCAGCTCCTACAATGAGCAGTTCTTC.

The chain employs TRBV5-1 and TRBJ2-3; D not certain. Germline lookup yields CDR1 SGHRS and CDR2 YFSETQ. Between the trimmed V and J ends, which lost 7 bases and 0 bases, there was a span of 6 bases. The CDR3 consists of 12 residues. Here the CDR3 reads CASHASTDTQYF. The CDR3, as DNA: TGCGCCAGCCACGCTAGCACAGATACGCAGTATTTT.

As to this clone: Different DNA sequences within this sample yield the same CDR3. The CDR3 coding sequence is TGTGCCAGTAGTATAGGGGGGGACGAGCAGTACTTC. Translating it yields CASSIGGDEQYF. The gene calls are TRBV19 and TRBJ2-7; TRBD2 is a possible D gene (6 bases). CDR1 and CDR2 from the germline V gene are LNHDA and SQIVND (reference sequence). Between the trimmed V and J ends, which lost 1 base and 5 bases, there was a span of 6 bases. This CDR3 is 12 amino acids long.

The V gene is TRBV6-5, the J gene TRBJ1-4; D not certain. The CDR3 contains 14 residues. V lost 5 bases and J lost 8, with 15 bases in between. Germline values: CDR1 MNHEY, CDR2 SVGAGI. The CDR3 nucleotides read TGTGCCAGCAGTCAGACTCCTAGAGGCGAAAAACTGTTTTTT. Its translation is CASSQTPRGEKLFF.

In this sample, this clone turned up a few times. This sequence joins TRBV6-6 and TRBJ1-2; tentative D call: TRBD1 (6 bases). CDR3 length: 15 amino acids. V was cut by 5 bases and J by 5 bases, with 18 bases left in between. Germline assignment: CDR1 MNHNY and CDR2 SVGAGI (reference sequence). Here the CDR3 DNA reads TGTGCCAGCAGTCGACGCACAGGGCATGGTTATGGCTACACCTTC. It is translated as CASSRRTGHGYGYTF.

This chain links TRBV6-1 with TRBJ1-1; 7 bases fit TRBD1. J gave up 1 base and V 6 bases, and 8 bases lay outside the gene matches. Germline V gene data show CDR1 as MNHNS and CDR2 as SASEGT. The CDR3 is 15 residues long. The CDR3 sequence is CASRSPGQPNTEAFF. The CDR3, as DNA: TGTGCCAGCAGGTCCCCGGGACAGCCGAACACTGAAGCTTTCTTT.